This T cell receptor (beta chain) came from a study of response to subunit inactivated influenza vaccine. Germline V gene lookup returns CDR1 SGHRS and CDR2 YFSETQ. Trimming stripped 3 bases from V and 1 base from J, with 10 bases between. The CDR3 extends over 14 amino acids. A single record per CDR3 protein comes from TCRdb applying MiXCR to the RT-PCR reads. The sample records approximately 290,000 distinct CDR3 sequences, around 20% being singletons. This clonotype appeared a few times. This TCR was sampled from a man aged 45 to 75 who received an inactivated influenza vaccine. The gene calls are TRBV5-1 and TRBJ1-1; D gene uncertain. The source was PBMCs from blood, collected approximately 20 months after vaccination. CDR3 nucleotides: TGCGCCAGCAGCTCGGGATACAAGAACACTGAAGCTTTCTTT. Translated, it gives CASSSGYKNTEAFF.